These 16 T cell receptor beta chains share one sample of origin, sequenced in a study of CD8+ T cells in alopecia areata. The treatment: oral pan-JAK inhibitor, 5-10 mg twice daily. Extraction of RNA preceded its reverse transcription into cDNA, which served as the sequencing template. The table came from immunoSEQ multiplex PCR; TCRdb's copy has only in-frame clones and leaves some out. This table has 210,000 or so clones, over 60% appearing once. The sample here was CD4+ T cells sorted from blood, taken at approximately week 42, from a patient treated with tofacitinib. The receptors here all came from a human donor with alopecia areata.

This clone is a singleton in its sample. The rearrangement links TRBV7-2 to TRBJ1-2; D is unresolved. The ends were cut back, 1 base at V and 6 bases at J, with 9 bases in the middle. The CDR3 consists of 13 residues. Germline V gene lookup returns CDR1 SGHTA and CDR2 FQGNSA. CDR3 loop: CASSLVSADGYTF. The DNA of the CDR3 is TGTGCCAGCAGCTTAGTTAGCGCTGATGGCTACACCTTC.

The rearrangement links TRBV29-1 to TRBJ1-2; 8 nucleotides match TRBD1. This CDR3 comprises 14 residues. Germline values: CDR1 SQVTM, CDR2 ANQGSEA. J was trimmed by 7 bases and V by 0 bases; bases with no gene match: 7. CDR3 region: CSVEDLNRGSGYTF. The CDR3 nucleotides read TGCAGCGTTGAAGATCTTAACAGGGGGAGTGGCTACACCTTC.

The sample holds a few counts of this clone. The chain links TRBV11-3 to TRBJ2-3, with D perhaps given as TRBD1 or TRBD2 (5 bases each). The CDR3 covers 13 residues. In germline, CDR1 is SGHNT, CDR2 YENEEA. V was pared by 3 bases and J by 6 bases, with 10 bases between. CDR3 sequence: CASSFEGRDTQYF. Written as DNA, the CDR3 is TGTGCCAGCAGCTTTGAGGGGCGGGATACGCAGTATTTT. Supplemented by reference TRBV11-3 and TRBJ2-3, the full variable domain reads EAGVVQSPRYKIIEKKQPVAFWCNPISGHNTLYWYLQNLGQGPELLIRYENEEAVDDSQLPKDRFSAERLKGVDSTLKIQPAELGDSAVYLCASSFEGRDTQYFGPGTRLTVL.

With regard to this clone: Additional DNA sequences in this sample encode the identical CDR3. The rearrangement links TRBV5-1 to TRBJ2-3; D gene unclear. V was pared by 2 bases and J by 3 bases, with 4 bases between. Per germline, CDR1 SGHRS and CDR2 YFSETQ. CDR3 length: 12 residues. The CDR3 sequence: CASSFNTDTQYF. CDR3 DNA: TGCGCCAGCAGCTTTAATACAGATACGCAGTATTTT.

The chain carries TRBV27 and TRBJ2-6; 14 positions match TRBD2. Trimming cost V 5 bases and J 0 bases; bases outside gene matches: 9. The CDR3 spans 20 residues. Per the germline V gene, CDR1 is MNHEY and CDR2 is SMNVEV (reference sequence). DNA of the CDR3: TGTGCCAGCAGTCCCGGGACTAGCGGGGGCCTCGTCTCTGGGGCCAACGTCCTGACTTTC. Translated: CASSPGTSGGLVSGANVLTF.

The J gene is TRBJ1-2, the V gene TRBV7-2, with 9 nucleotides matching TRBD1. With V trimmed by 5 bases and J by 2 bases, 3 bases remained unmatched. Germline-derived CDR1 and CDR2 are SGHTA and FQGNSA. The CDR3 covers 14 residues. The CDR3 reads CASSGQGSNYGYTF. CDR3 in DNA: TGTGCCAGCAGCGGACAGGGGTCGAACTATGGCTACACCTTC.

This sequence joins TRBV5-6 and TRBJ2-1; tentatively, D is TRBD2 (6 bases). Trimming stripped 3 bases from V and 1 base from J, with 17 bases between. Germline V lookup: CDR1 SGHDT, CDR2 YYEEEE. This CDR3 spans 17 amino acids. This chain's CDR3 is CASSSLGDSRSYNEQFF. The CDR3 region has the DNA TGTGCCAGCAGCTCACTGGGGGACTCCCGGTCCTACAATGAGCAGTTCTTC.

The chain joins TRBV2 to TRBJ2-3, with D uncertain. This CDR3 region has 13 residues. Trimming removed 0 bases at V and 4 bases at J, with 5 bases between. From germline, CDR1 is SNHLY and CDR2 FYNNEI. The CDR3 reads CASSEALADTQYF. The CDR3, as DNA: TGTGCCAGCAGTGAAGCGCTTGCAGATACGCAGTATTTT.

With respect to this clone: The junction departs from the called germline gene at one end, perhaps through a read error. CDR3 protein: CSARDPGLHLF. The CDR3 nucleotides read TGCAGTGCTAGAGATCCGGGACTTCATCTCTTC. This chain uses TRBV20-1 with TRBJ2-1, with D possibly TRBD2 on 6 matching bases. The CDR3 has 11 amino acids. Germline CDR1 is DFQATT and CDR2 is SNEGSKA (reference sequence).

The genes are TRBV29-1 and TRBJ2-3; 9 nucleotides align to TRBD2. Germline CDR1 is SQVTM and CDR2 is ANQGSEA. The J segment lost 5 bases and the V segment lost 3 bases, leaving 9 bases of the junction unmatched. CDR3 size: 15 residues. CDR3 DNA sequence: TGCAGCGTTGATGGCGCGGGGGGGCCGGTAGATACGCAGTATTTT. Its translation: CSVDGAGGPVDTQYF.

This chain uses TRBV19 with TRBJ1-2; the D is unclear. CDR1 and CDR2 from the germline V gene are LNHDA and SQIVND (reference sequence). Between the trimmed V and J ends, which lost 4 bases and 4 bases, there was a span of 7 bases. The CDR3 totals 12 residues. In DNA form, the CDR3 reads TGTGCCAGTAGTAGCTTCCTCTATGGCTACACCTTC. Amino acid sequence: CASSSFLYGYTF. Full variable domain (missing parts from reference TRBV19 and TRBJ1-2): DGGITQSPKYLFRKEGQNVTLSCEQNLNHDAMYWYRQDPGQGLRLIYYSQIVNDFQKGDIAEGYSVSREKKESFPLTVTSAQKNPTAFYLCASSSFLYGYTFGSGTRLTVV.

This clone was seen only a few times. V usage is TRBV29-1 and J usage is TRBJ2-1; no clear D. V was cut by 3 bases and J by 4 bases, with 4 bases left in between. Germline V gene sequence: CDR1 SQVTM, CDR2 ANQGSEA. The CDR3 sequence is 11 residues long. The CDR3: CSVERYNEQFF. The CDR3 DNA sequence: TGCAGCGTTGAGAGGTACAATGAGCAGTTCTTC.

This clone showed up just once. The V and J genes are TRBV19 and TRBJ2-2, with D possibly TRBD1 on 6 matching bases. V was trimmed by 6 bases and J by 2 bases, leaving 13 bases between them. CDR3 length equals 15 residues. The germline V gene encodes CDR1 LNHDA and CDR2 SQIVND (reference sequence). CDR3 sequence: CASRRWDTNTGELFF. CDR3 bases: TGTGCCAGTAGGCGGTGGGACACAAACACCGGGGAGCTGTTTTTT.

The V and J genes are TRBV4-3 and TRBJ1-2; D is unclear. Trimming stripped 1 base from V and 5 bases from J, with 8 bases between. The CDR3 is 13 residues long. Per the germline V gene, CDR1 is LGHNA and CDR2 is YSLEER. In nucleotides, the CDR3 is TGCGCCAGCAGCCAAGCCGAAGGGTATGGCTACACCTTC. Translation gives CASSQAEGYGYTF.

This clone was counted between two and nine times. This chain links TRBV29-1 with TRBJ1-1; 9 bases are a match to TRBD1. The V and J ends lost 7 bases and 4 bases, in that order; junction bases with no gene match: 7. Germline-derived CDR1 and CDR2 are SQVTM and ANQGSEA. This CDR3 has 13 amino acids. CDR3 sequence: CSGVGQGFTEAFF. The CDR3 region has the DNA TGCAGCGGAGTGGGACAGGGTTTCACTGAAGCTTTCTTT.

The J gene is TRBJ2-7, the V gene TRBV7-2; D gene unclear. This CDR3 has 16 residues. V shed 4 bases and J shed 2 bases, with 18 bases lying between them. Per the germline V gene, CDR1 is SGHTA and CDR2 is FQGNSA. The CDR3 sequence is CASSYRFQSLAYEQYF. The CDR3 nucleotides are TGTGCCAGCAGCTATCGTTTCCAGAGTCTTGCCTACGAGCAGTACTTC.